What follows describes a single TCR beta chain. The data derive from a study of T cell changes during pregnancy in multiple sclerosis. Looked up from germline, CDR1 is MNHEY and CDR2 is SMNVEV (reference sequence). V lost 0 bases to trimming and J lost 8 bases; unmatched junction nucleotides: 13. The CDR3 length is 17 residues. Sequencing was performed with immunoSEQ multiplex PCR; in TCRdb, only in-frame clones are kept and a portion is missing. The table records about 38,000 clones, 85% to 95% of them present only once. V is TRBV27 and J is TRBJ2-1; 7 bases line up with TRBD1. The source is a female donor with multiple sclerosis, enrolled in a pregnancy study. This specimen was CD4+ T cells from peripheral blood mononuclear cells, taken in the second trimester of pregnancy. This CDR3 is CASSLSGVDRRRYEQFF. In DNA, the CDR3 is TGTGCCAGCAGTTTATCAGGTGTGGACAGGAGGCGATATGAGCAGTTCTTC.